This T cell receptor (beta chain) was captured in a study of cytomegalovirus exposure and HLA in healthy donors. PCR involved 60 Vbeta and 13 Jbeta primers. TCRdb's copy holds only in-frame clones and misses some; the assay was immunoSEQ multiplex PCR. The repertoire holds 120,000 or so clones, with 77% as singletons. Sequencing was done on a sample of PBMCs. This clonotype was sampled from a man in his late teens or twenties in good health and CMV-seropositive.

The CDR3 loop is CASSLGLLAGINEQFF. In nucleotides, the CDR3 is TGTGCCAGCAGCTTAGGTTTACTAGCGGGGATCAATGAGCAGTTCTTC. This chain links TRBV11-3 with TRBJ2-1; TRBD2 matches at 10 bases. The length of the CDR3 is 16 residues. Per the germline V gene, CDR1 is SGHNT and CDR2 is YENEEA. The V segment lost 1 base and the J segment 6 bases; nucleotides outside the gene matches: 6.